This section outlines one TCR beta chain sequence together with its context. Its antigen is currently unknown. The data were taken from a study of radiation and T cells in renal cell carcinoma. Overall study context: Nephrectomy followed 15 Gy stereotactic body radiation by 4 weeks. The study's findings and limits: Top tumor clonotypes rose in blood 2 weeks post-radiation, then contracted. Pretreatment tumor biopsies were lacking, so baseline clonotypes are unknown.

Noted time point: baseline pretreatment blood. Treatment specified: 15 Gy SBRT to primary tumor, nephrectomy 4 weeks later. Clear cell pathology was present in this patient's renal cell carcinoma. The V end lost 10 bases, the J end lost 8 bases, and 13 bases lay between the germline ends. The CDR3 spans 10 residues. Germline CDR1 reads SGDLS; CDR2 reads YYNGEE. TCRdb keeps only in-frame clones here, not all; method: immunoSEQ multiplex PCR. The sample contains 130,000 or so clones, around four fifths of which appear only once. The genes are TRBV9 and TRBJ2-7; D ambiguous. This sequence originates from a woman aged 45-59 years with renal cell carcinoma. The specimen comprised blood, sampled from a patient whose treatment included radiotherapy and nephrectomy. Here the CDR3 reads CASKEAKQYF. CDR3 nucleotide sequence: TGTGCCTCCAAAGAGGCCAAGCAGTACTTC.